This entry lists 7 T cell receptor beta chains sequenced from one sample in a study of blood T cells in healthy people across ages. For the second PCR, which ran for 7 to 11 cycles, a sample-barcoded 5' primer and a J-beta primer mix were used. Each CDR3 protein is one row after TCRdb ran MiXCR on the 5' RACE reads. The sample carries over 950,000 distinct CDR3 sequences, more than 30% recorded once. The sample was blood. These receptors were taken from a young man in good health.

The chain couples TRBV11-3 to TRBJ2-7; a possible D gene is TRBD2 (6 bases). The V gene lost 5 bases and the J gene lost 7 bases, with 15 bases spanning the gap. The V gene's germline CDR1 is SGHNT and CDR2 YENEEA. The CDR3 totals 13 residues. The CDR3 here is CASSQELAHEQYF. In DNA form, the CDR3 reads TGTGCCAGCAGCCAGGAACTAGCCCATGAGCAGTACTTC.

The V gene is TRBV3-1, the J gene TRBJ2-5; TRBD2 might be the D (5 bases). This CDR3 region has 15 residues. V was trimmed by 0 bases and J by 11 bases, leaving 19 bases between them. Germline CDR1 is LGHDT and CDR2 is YNNKEL (reference sequence). CDR3 nucleotide sequence: TGTGCCAGCAGCCAAGAGAGGGCAGAATACAATGAGCAGTACTTC. Translating gives CASSQERAEYNEQYF.

This chain connects TRBV5-1 to TRBJ2-1, with TRBD2 as a possible D gene (5 bases). There are 16 residues in the CDR3. With 4 bases removed from V and 0 bases from J, the gap between germline ends came to 14 bases. CDR1 is SGHRS, CDR2 YFSETQ, per germline. CDR3 region: CASSTILGSSYNEQFF. Written as DNA, the CDR3 is TGCGCCAGCAGCACTATCTTGGGGAGCTCCTACAATGAGCAGTTCTTC.

At least ten counts were recorded for this clonotype. The CDR3 sequence: CASSLASVADTQYF. CDR3 coding DNA: TGCGCCAGCAGCTTGGCATCTGTAGCAGATACGCAGTATTTT. V and J are TRBV5-1 and TRBJ2-3; D remains ambiguous. The CDR3 length is 14 residues. Germline V gene data show CDR1 as SGHRS and CDR2 as YFSETQ. Trimming removed 0 bases at V and 4 bases at J, with 9 bases between.

The chain has TRBV12-3 or TRBV12-4 and TRBJ2-3; unclear D gene. V was shortened by 5 bases and J by 4 bases, with 13 bases between the two germline ends. The CDR3 loop spans 14 amino acids. The CDR3 sequence is CASSVRLTPDTQYF. The CDR3 coding sequence is TGTGCCAGCAGTGTAAGACTGACACCAGATACGCAGTATTTT.

This clonotype was seen at least ten times. The rearrangement uses TRBV4-3 and TRBJ2-5; TRBD2 is a possible D gene (6 bases). The CDR3 loop spans 16 amino acids. Trimming took off 4 bases at V and 2 bases at J, with 17 bases between the two ends. Germline values: CDR1 LGHNA, CDR2 YSLEER. The CDR3: CASSPFQGSGQETQYF. The CDR3 DNA reads as TGCGCCAGCAGCCCGTTCCAAGGTAGCGGTCAAGAGACCCAGTACTTC.

This clonotype has a count of ten or more. The V and J genes are TRBV7-9 and TRBJ2-3; D gene ambiguous. Germline lookup yields CDR1 SEHNR and CDR2 FQNEAQ (reference sequence). The CDR3 contains 16 residues. Trimming pared 7 bases from V and 1 base from J, leaving 18 bases between. The CDR3 reads CASTLGTYPGTDTQYF. CDR3 coding DNA: TGTGCCAGCACCCTCGGAACCTATCCGGGCACAGATACGCAGTATTTT.